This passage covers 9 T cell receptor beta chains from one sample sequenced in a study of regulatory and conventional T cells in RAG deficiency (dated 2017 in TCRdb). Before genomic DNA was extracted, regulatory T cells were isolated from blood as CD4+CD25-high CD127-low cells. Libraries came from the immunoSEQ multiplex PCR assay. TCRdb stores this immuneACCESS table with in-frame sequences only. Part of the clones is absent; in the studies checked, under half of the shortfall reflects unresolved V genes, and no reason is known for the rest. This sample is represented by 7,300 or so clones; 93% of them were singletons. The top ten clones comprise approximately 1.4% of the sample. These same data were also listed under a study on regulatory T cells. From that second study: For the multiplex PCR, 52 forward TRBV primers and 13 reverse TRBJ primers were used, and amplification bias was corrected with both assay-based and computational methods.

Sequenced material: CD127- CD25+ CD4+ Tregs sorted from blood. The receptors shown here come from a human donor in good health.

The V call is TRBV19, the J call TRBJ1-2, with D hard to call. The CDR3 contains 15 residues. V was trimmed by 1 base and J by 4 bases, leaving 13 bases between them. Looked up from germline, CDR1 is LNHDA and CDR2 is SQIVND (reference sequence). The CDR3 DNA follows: TGTGCCAGTAGTATAGGCCGATTAGAGGGCTATGGCTACACCTTC. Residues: CASSIGRLEGYGYTF.

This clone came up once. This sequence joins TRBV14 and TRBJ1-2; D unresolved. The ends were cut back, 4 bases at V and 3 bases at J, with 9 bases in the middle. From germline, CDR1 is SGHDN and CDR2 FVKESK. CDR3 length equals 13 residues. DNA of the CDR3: TGTGCCAGCAGCCGAGGCGTTTACTATGGCTACACCTTC. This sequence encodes CASSRGVYYGYTF.

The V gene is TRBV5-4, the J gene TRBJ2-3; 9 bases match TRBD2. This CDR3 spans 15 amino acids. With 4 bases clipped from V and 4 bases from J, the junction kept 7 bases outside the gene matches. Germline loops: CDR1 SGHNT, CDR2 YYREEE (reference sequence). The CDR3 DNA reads TGTGCCAGCAGCATGGCGGGGGGGCGAGCAGATACGCAGTATTTT. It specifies CASSMAGGRADTQYF.

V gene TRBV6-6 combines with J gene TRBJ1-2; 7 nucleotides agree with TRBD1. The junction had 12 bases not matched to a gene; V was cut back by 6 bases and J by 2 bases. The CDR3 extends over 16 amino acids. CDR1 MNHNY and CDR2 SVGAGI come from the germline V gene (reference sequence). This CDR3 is CASSRGQLQKNYGYTF. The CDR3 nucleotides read TGTGCCAGCAGCCGGGGACAGCTACAAAAAAACTATGGCTACACCTTC.

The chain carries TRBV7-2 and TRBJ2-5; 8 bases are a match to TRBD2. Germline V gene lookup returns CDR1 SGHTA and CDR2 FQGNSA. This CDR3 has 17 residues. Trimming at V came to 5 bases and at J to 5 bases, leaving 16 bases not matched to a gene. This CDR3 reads CASSPSRDGRGIETQYF. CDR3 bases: TGTGCCAGCAGCCCCTCCCGGGACGGGAGGGGGATTGAGACCCAGTACTTC.

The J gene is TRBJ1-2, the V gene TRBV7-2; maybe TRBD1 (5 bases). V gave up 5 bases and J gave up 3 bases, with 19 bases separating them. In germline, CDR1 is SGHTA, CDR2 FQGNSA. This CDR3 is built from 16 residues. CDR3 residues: CASSPKYTGSYYGYTF. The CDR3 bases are TGTGCCAGCAGCCCTAAATACACAGGATCCTACTATGGCTACACCTTC.

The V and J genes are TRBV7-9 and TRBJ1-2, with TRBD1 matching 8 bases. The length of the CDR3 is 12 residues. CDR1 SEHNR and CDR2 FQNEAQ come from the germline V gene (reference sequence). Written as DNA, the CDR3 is TGTTCCGCAACAGGGGGGGACTATGGCTACACCTTC. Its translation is CSATGGDYGYTF.

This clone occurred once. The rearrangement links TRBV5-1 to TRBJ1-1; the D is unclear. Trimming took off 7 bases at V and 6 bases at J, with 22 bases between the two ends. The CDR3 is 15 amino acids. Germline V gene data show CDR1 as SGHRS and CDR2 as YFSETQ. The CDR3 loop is CASGIFAGGSPEAFF. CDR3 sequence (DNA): TGCGCCAGCGGTATTTTCGCCGGAGGGTCCCCTGAAGCTTTCTTT.

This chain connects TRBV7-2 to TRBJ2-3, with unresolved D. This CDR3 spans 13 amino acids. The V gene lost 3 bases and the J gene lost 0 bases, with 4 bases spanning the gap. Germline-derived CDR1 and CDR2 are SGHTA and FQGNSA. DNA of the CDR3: TGTGCCAGCAGCTTCGGTAGCACAGATACGCAGTATTTT. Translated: CASSFGSTDTQYF.